Listed here are 25 T cell receptor beta chains from one sample, sequenced in a study of blood T cell repertoires in COVID-19. Profiling relied on immunoSEQ multiplex PCR, and the TCRdb table lists in-frame clones only, not all of them. The sample has a few hundred thousand clones, around four fifths seen once. Sequencing was performed on peripheral blood. The receptors were sampled from a woman in her forties or fifties with acute or convalescent COVID-19.

The V gene is TRBV9, the J gene TRBJ2-1, with 8 bases that match TRBD2. V trimming: 3 bases; J trimming: 4 bases; junction bases outside the gene matches: 9. This CDR3 has 16 residues. Germline V gives CDR1 SGDLS, CDR2 YYNGEE. DNA of the CDR3: TGTGCCAGCAGCGACAGAGCGGGGGCCCTATACAATGAGCAGTTCTTC. It yields the protein CASSDRAGALYNEQFF. Combining the CDR3 with reference TRBV9 and TRBJ2-1 gives the whole variable domain DSGVTQTPKHLITATGQRVTLRCSPRSGDLSVYWYQQSLDQGLQFLIQYYNGEERAKGNILERFSAQQFPDLHSELNLSSLELGDSALYFCASSDRAGALYNEQFFGPGTRLTVL.

This sequence joins TRBV28 and TRBJ2-7, with 7 nucleotides matching TRBD1. This CDR3 contains 14 residues. Germline trimming cut 4 bases from V and 3 bases from J; bases unmatched to any gene: 6. CDR1 is MDHEN and CDR2 is SYDVKM in the germline V gene. Here the CDR3 reads CASSSGTVNYEQYF. The CDR3 coding sequence is TGTGCCAGCAGTTCCGGGACAGTCAACTACGAGCAGTACTTC.

V usage is TRBV4-1 and J usage is TRBJ1-5; 7 positions agree with TRBD1. Germline V lookup: CDR1 MGHRA, CDR2 YSYEKL. With 1 base clipped from V and 4 bases from J, the junction kept 7 bases outside the gene matches. The CDR3 spans 16 residues. CDR3 residues: CASSQGDGTENQPQHF. As DNA, the CDR3 is TGCGCCAGCAGCCAAGGGGACGGGACAGAGAATCAGCCCCAGCATTTT.

The rearrangement uses TRBV11-2 and TRBJ2-2; 8 nucleotides agree with TRBD1. The germline V gene has CDR1 SGHAT and CDR2 FQNNGV. The CDR3 is 15 amino acids. The V segment lost 5 bases and the J segment 1 base; nucleotides outside the gene matches: 3. CDR3 protein: CASSLGTGNTGELFF. CDR3 nucleotide sequence: TGTGCCAGCAGCCTAGGGACAGGGAACACCGGGGAGCTGTTTTTT.

The chain employs TRBV18 and TRBJ1-2, with TRBD1 matching 7 bases. CDR1 KGHSH and CDR2 LQKENI come from the germline V gene. The CDR3 runs to 12 residues. Losses at the gene ends were 8 bases for V and 6 bases for J; bases not matched to a gene: 6. The CDR3 here is CASNTGDDGYTF. The CDR3 nucleotides are TGTGCCAGCAATACAGGGGACGATGGCTACACCTTC.

The CDR3 coding sequence is TGTGCCAGCAGTTTGGTACAGGGATCATATGGCTACACCTTC. It specifies CASSLVQGSYGYTF. The gene calls are TRBV6-2 or TRBV6-3 and TRBJ1-2; D is possibly TRBD1 (6 bases). Germline V gene lookup returns CDR1 MNHEY and CDR2 SVGEGT. Trimming shortened V by 4 bases and J by 5 bases, and 14 bases separated the two germline ends. The length of the CDR3 is 14 residues.

This CDR3 is CASSPDRGQPQHF. The CDR3 DNA is TGTGCCAGCAGTCCAGACCGGGGTCAGCCCCAGCATTTT. The V call is TRBV27, the J call TRBJ1-5; D unresolved. Trimming shortened V by 5 bases and J by 6 bases, and 11 bases separated the two germline ends. The CDR3 runs 13 residues. Per germline, CDR1 MNHEY and CDR2 SMNVEV (reference sequence).

The chain uses TRBV12-5 and TRBJ1-5; D is perhaps TRBD1 (5 bases). This CDR3 is built from 15 residues. Germline CDR1 and CDR2: LGHNT and FRNRAP. Trimming cost V 5 bases and J 4 bases, with 15 bases left between them. CDR3 amino acids: CASGAQGRGNQPQHF. For the CDR3, the DNA is TGTGCTAGTGGTGCCCAGGGTAGGGGTAATCAGCCCCAGCATTTT.

The chain couples TRBV2 to TRBJ2-3; unclear D gene. The V gene's germline CDR1 is SNHLY and CDR2 FYNNEI. V was shortened by 6 bases and J by 1 base, with 14 bases between the two germline ends. This CDR3 has 15 amino acids. CDR3 sequence reads: CASRLNTEGTDTQYF. CDR3 DNA: TGTGCCAGCAGGCTAAACACCGAGGGCACAGATACGCAGTATTTT.

The chain links TRBV5-1 to TRBJ2-1, with 10 bases fitting TRBD2. V trimming: 0 bases; J trimming: 10 bases; junction bases outside the gene matches: 4. Germline V lookup: CDR1 SGHRS, CDR2 YFSETQ. This CDR3 is built from 14 residues. CDR3 loop: CASSLVSGGQEQFF. CDR3 nucleotides: TGCGCCAGCAGCTTGGTTAGCGGGGGGCAAGAGCAGTTCTTC. The variable domain in full, completed from reference TRBV5-1 and TRBJ2-1, reads KAGVTQTPRYLIKTRGQQVTLSCSPISGHRSVSWYQQTPGQGLQFLFEYFSETQRNKGNFPGRFSGRQFSNSRSEMNVSTLELGDSALYLCASSLVSGGQEQFFGPGTRLTVL.

This clone was observed a handful of times. The chain has TRBV7-6 and TRBJ2-1, with 8 bases lining up with TRBD2. With 2 bases clipped from V and 0 bases from J, the junction kept 9 bases outside the gene matches. The CDR3 length is 18 residues. Germline V gene sequence: CDR1 SGHVS, CDR2 FNYEAQ. The CDR3 bases are TGTGCCAGCAGCTTATGGGCTAGCGGGCTGAGCTCCTACAATGAGCAGTTCTTC. Translated: CASSLWASGLSSYNEQFF.

The chain has TRBV3-1 (or the pseudogene TRBV3-2) and TRBJ1-1, with D unresolved. Germline loops: CDR1 LGHDT, CDR2 YNNKEL (reference sequence). The V end lost 2 bases, the J end lost 10 bases, and 14 bases lay between the germline ends. The CDR3 consists of 13 residues. Written as DNA, the CDR3 is TGTGCCAGCAGCCAATTTCTGGAGCACGGAGCTTTCTTT. Its protein product is CASSQFLEHGAFF.

The rearrangement joins TRBV5-1 to TRBJ2-1; 13 bases are a match to TRBD2. Germline V gives CDR1 SGHRS, CDR2 YFSETQ. J gave up 6 bases and V 0 bases, and 3 bases lay outside the gene matches. The CDR3 spans 16 residues. For the CDR3, the DNA is TGCGCCAGCAGCTTGGGGGGGACTAGCGGGACCAATGAGCAGTTCTTC. The encoded protein is CASSLGGTSGTNEQFF. Using reference TRBV5-1 and TRBJ2-1 for the parts outside the CDR3, the full variable domain is KAGVTQTPRYLIKTRGQQVTLSCSPISGHRSVSWYQQTPGQGLQFLFEYFSETQRNKGNFPGRFSGRQFSNSRSEMNVSTLELGDSALYLCASSLGGTSGTNEQFFGPGTRLTVL.

The chain has TRBV2 and TRBJ2-5, with 10 positions matching TRBD1. This CDR3 has 13 amino acids. Trimming at V came to 6 bases and at J to 5 bases, leaving 3 bases not matched to a gene. Germline CDR1 SNHLY, CDR2 FYNNEI. The CDR3 DNA reads as TGTGCCAGCAGCCGGGACAGGGGTGAGACCCAGTACTTC. It codes for CASSRDRGETQYF.

V and J are TRBV2 and TRBJ2-3, with a possible D match to TRBD2 (6 bases). The germline CDR1 and CDR2 sequences are SNHLY and FYNNEI. CDR3 size: 15 residues. Trimming removed 3 bases at V and 0 bases at J, with 10 bases between. The CDR3 nucleotides read TGTGCCAGCAGTGAGGAGGGATTTAGCACAGATACGCAGTATTTT. Translated: CASSEEGFSTDTQYF.

V gene TRBV5-1 combines with J gene TRBJ1-4; 9 bases match TRBD1. This CDR3 comprises 13 residues. Germline V gives CDR1 SGHRS, CDR2 YFSETQ. After removal of 0 bases from V and 14 bases from J, the junction contained 5 bases not matched to a gene. The CDR3 here is CASSLVSGQGLFF. The CDR3 DNA reads as TGCGCCAGCAGCTTGGTGTCTGGACAGGGGCTGTTTTTT.

The CDR3 DNA is TGTGCCAGCAGCTTAGAGCGGGCCTCCGCCATATATTTT. Its translation: CASSLERASAIYF. V is TRBV11-1 and J is TRBJ1-3; no reliable D call. With 1 base removed from V and 11 bases from J, the gap between germline ends came to 12 bases. Germline CDR1 SGHAT, CDR2 FQDESV (reference sequence). The CDR3 is 13 residues long.

The chain uses TRBV30 and TRBJ2-5; 15 bases match TRBD2. This CDR3 is built from 14 residues. V gave up 6 bases and J gave up 5 bases; unmatched junction bases: 4. Germline-derived CDR1 and CDR2 are GTSNPN and SVGIG (reference sequence). CDR3 loop: CACPGLAGGETQYF. The CDR3 DNA reads as TGTGCCTGCCCCGGACTAGCGGGGGGGGAGACCCAGTACTTC.

This chain connects TRBV15 to TRBJ2-3; D possibly corresponds to TRBD1 (5 bases). V lost 0 bases to trimming and J lost 5 bases, with 12 bases between them. Per the germline V gene, CDR1 is LNHNV and CDR2 is YYDKDF (reference sequence). The CDR3 contains 15 residues. CDR3 amino acids: CATSRDSRVEDTQYF. The CDR3 nucleotides read TGTGCCACCAGCAGAGACAGCAGGGTGGAAGATACGCAGTATTTT.

The chain combines TRBV11-2 with TRBJ2-7; weak D call: TRBD2 (6 bases). The CDR3 is 17 residues long. Per the germline V gene, CDR1 is SGHAT and CDR2 is FQNNGV. V lost 6 bases to trimming and J lost 7 bases, with 28 bases between them. CDR3: CASREAYLREVSYEQYF. CDR3 nucleotide sequence: TGTGCCAGCAGGGAAGCTTACCTGAGGGAGGTATCGTATGAGCAGTACTTC.

The rearrangement joins TRBV5-6 to TRBJ1-3; 9 bases map to TRBD1. In germline, CDR1 is SGHDT, CDR2 YYEEEE. The CDR3 is 15 amino acids. V shed 4 bases and J 4 bases; nucleotides not matched to a gene: 6. CDR3 amino acids: CASSGTGGIGNTIYF. DNA of the CDR3: TGTGCCAGCAGCGGAACAGGGGGCATAGGAAACACCATATATTTT.

The chain recombines TRBV2 with TRBJ1-3; D is perhaps TRBD1 (6 bases). The V end was cut by 5 bases, the J end by 4 bases, with 15 bases between. CDR1 SNHLY and CDR2 FYNNEI come from the germline V gene. The length of the CDR3 is 15 residues. The CDR3 DNA is TGTGCCAGCAGTTACCCCGGGACACAAGGAAACACCATATATTTT. Translated: CASSYPGTQGNTIYF.

A word on this clone: Other DNA sequences within the sample encode an identical CDR3. The genes are TRBV11-3 and TRBJ2-2, with D possibly being TRBD2 (6 bases). The CDR3 has 13 residues. Trimming stripped 3 bases from V and 6 bases from J, with 8 bases between. Germline V gives CDR1 SGHNT, CDR2 YENEEA. The CDR3 region has the DNA TGTGCCAGCAGCTTGGGGGGTGCCGGGGAGCTGTTTTTT. It codes for CASSLGGAGELFF.

V gene TRBV4-1 combines with J gene TRBJ2-5; possibly TRBD1 for D (6 bases). With 1 base removed from V and 4 bases from J, the gap between germline ends came to 13 bases. Germline V gene sequence: CDR1 MGHRA, CDR2 YSYEKL. CDR3 size: 15 residues. For the CDR3, the DNA is TGCGCCAGCAGCCAAGGCAGGGGCCAAACAGAGACCCAGTACTTC. Translating it yields CASSQGRGQTETQYF.

For this clone: One end of the junction is discordant with germline, which a read error may explain. The rearrangement uses TRBV7-2 and TRBJ2-1, with 9 bases matching TRBD2. The CDR3 consists of 14 residues. Germline CDR1 is SGHTA and CDR2 is FQGNSA. CDR3 residues: CASSVAGARNEQFF. Here the CDR3 DNA reads TGTGCCAGCAGCGTAGCGGGAGCACGGAATGAGCAGTTCTTC.